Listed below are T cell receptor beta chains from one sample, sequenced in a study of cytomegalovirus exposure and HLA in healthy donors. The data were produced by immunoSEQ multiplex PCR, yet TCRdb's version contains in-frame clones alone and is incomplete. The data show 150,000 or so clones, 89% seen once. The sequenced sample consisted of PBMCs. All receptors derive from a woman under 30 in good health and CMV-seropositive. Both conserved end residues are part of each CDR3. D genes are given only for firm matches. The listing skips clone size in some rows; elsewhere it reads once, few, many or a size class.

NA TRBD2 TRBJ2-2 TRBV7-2 CASSFPSGGPNTGELFF TGTGCCAGCAGCTTCCCTAGCGGGGGCCCTAACACCGGGGAGCTGTTTTTT
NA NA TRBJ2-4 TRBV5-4 CASSGGTPKGQNIQYF TGTGCCAGCAGCGGGGGGACCCCAAAAGGACAAAACATTCAGTACTTC
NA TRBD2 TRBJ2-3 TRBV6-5 CASSYGGDLQYTQYF TGTGCCAGCAGTTACGGGGGGGACCTTCAATATACGCAGTATTTT
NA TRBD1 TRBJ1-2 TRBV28 CASSSPTGDYTF TGTGCCAGCAGTTCGCCGACAGGGGACTACACCTTC
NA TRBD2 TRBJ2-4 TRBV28 CASSAPLAGVGRAKNIQYF TGTGCCAGCAGCGCACCACTAGCGGGGGTAGGGAGAGCCAAAAACATTCAGTACTTC
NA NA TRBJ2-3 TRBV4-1 CASSHRDTVGDTQYF TGCGCCAGCAGCCACCGGGACACTGTCGGAGATACGCAGTATTTT
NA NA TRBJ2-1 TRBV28 CASSLLARNEQFF TGTGCCAGCAGTTTACTAGCACGCAATGAGCAGTTCTTC
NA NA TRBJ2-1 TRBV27 CASTFAGEINEQFF TGTGCCAGCACCTTCGCCGGGGAGATCAATGAGCAGTTCTTC
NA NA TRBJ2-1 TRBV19 CASSIGRGYNEQFF TGTGCCAGTAGTATAGGACGGGGCTACAATGAGCAGTTCTTC
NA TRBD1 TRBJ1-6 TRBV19 CASSTTGGSYNSPLHF TGTGCCAGTAGTACAACAGGGGGCTCCTATAATTCACCCCTCCACTTT
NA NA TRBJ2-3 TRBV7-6 CASSLFTGSTDTQYF TGTGCCAGCAGCTTATTTACAGGGAGTACAGATACGCAGTATTTT
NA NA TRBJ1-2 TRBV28 CASSLSGAVGYTF TGTGCCAGCAGTTTATCAGGGGCGGTTGGCTACACCTTC
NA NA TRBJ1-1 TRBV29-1 CSVDGSGGTEAFF TGCAGCGTTGATGGCAGTGGAGGCACTGAAGCTTTCTTT
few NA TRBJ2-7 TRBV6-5 CASSYSTEQDYEQYF TGTGCCAGCAGTTACTCGACAGAACAAGACTACGAGCAGTACTTC
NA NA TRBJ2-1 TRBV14 CASSLGYSYNEQFF TGTGCCAGCAGCCTCGGGTACTCCTACAATGAGCAGTTCTTC
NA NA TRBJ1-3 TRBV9 CASSVESSISGNTIYF TGTGCCAGCAGCGTAGAATCGAGTATCTCTGGAAACACCATATATTTT
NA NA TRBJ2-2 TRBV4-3 CASSQVGRGNTGELFF TGCGCCAGCAGCCAAGTCGGCAGGGGAAACACCGGGGAGCTGTTTTTT
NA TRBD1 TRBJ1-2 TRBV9 CASSVGQDRANYGYTF TGTGCCAGCAGCGTCGGACAGGACAGAGCTAACTATGGCTACACCTTC
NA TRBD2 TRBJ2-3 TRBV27 CASSFREREHSDTQYF TGTGCCAGCAGTTTCCGGGAGCGGGAGCACTCAGATACGCAGTATTTT
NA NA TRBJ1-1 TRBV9 CASSVALGTEAFF TGTGCCAGCAGCGTAGCCCTCGGCACTGAAGCTTTCTTT
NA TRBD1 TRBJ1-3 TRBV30 CAWSMTGGGNTIYF TGTGCCTGGAGTATGACAGGGGGCGGAAACACCATATATTTT
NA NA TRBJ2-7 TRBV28 CASRRGGPTYEQYF TGTGCCAGCAGGAGGGGAGGACCTACCTACGAGCAGTACTTC
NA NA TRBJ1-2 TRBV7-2 CASSPNRVGQGYTF TGTGCCAGCAGCCCCAACAGGGTGGGTCAGGGCTACACCTTC
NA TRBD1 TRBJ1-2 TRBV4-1 CASTARTGDFNYGYTF TGCGCCAGCACTGCCCGGACAGGGGACTTTAACTATGGCTACACCTTC
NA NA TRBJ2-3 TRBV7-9 CASSLEGPSTDTQYF TGTGCCAGCAGCTTAGAGGGGCCTAGCACAGATACGCAGTATTTT
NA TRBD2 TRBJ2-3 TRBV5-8 CASTRELGGITDTQYF TGTGCCAGCACTCGAGAGTTGGGGGGGATCACAGATACGCAGTATTTT
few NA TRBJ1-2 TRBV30 CAWTPGRVGYTF TGTGCCTGGACCCCCGGCAGGGTCGGCTACACCTTC
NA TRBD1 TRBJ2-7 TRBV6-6 CASSRYRGYEQYF TGTGCCAGCAGCCGCTACAGGGGCTACGAGCAGTACTTC
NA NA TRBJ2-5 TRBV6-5 CASRYPVAGAQETQYF TGTGCCAGCAGGTACCCCGTGGCAGGGGCGCAAGAGACCCAGTACTTC
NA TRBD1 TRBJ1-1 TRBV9 CASSAKQGKNTEAFF TGTGCCAGCAGCGCGAAACAGGGGAAGAACACTGAAGCTTTCTTT
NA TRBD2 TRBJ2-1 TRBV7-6 CASSPTSGGANEQFF TGTGCCAGCAGTCCGACTAGCGGGGGGGCCAATGAGCAGTTCTTC
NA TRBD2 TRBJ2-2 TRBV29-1 CSVRSGGRNTGELFF TGCAGCGTACGTAGCGGGGGGAGGAACACCGGGGAGCTGTTTTTT
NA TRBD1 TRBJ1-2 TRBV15 CATSGNRGVNYGYTF TGTGCCACCAGCGGTAACAGGGGTGTAAACTATGGCTACACCTTC
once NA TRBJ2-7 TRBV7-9 CASSLLSNRGGPYEQYF TGTGCCAGCAGCTTACTTTCGAATCGCGGGGGCCCCTACGAGCAGTACTTC
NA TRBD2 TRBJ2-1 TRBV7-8 CASSGGDLNEQFF TGTGCCAGCAGCGGGGGGGATTTAAATGAGCAGTTCTTC
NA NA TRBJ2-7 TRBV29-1 CSVSTRSYEQYF TGCAGCGTTTCGACACGTTCCTACGAGCAGTACTTC
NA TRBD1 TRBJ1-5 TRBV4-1 CASSPRTGPNSNQPQHF TGCGCCAGCAGCCCAAGGACAGGGCCTAATAGCAATCAGCCCCAGCATTTT
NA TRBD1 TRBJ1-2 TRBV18 CASSPGTGGGGYTF TGTGCCAGCTCACCCGGGACAGGGGGCGGTGGCTACACCTTC
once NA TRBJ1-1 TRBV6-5 CASRPGGNTEAFF TGTGCCAGCAGGCCCGGGGGGAACACTGAAGCTTTCTTT
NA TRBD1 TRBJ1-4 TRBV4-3 CASSQRGTGEKLFF TGCGCCAGCAGCCAGAGAGGGACAGGTGAAAAACTGTTTTTT
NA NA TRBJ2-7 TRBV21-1 CASSKGPGDSSYEQYF TGTGCCAGCAGCAAAGGTCCGGGGGACAGCTCCTACGAGCAGTACTTC
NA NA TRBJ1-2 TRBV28 CASSSRPGGFYGYTF TGTGCCAGCAGTTCCCGCCCGGGAGGATTCTATGGCTACACCTTC
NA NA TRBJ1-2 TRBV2 CASSAGDGYTF TGTGCCAGCAGCGCAGGGGACGGCTACACCTTC
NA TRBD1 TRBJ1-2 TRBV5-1 CASSGTGLYGYTF TGCGCCAGCAGCGGGACAGGGCTCTATGGCTACACCTTC
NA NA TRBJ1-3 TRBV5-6 CASSLERDKGVGNTIYF TGTGCCAGCAGCTTGGAGCGGGACAAAGGCGTCGGAAACACCATATATTTT
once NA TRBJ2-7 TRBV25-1 CASRNRATYEQYF TGTGCCAGCCGGAACAGGGCTACCTACGAGCAGTACTTC
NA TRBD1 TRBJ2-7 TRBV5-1 CASSFTGGYEQYF TGCGCCAGCAGCTTCACAGGGGGATACGAGCAGTACTTC
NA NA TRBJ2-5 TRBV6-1 CASSAGTLGETQYF TGTGCCAGCAGTGCTGGGACATTGGGGGAGACCCAGTACTTC
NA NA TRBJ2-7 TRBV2 CASSGEYEQYF TGTGCCAGCAGTGGGGAGTACGAGCAGTACTTC
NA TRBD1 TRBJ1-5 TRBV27 CASSRLAGQGISNQPQHF TGTGCCAGCAGTCGGTTGGCGGGACAGGGTATTAGCAATCAGCCCCAGCATTTT
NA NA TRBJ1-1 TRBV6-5 CASRNRVRTEAFF TGTGCCAGCAGAAACAGGGTTCGGACTGAAGCTTTCTTT
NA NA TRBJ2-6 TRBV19 CASSTLSSGANVLTF TGTGCCAGTAGCACCCTATCCTCTGGGGCCAACGTCCTGACTTTC
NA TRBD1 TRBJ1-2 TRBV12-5 CASGLAFGQENGYTF TGTGCTAGTGGTTTGGCATTCGGACAGGAGAATGGCTACACCTTC
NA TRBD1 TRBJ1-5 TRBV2 CASSARTGYNQPQHF TGTGCCAGCAGTGCCCGGACAGGTTACAATCAGCCCCAGCATTTT
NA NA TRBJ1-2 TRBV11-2 CASSYAGKPGYTF TGTGCCAGCAGCTACGCAGGGAAGCCTGGCTACACCTTC
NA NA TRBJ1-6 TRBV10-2 CASTDSNSPLHF TGCGCCAGCACGGACAGTAATTCACCCCTCCACTTT
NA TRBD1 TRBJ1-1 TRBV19 CASKKGAPPRTEAFF TGTGCCAGTAAAAAGGGGGCCCCGCCGCGCACTGAAGCTTTCTTT
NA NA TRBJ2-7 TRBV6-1 CASTQQAEQYF TGTGCCAGCACCCAACAGGCCGAGCAGTACTTC
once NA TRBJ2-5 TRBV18 CASSPVAGTQETQYF TGTGCCAGCTCACCAGTCGCAGGTACACAAGAGACCCAGTACTTC